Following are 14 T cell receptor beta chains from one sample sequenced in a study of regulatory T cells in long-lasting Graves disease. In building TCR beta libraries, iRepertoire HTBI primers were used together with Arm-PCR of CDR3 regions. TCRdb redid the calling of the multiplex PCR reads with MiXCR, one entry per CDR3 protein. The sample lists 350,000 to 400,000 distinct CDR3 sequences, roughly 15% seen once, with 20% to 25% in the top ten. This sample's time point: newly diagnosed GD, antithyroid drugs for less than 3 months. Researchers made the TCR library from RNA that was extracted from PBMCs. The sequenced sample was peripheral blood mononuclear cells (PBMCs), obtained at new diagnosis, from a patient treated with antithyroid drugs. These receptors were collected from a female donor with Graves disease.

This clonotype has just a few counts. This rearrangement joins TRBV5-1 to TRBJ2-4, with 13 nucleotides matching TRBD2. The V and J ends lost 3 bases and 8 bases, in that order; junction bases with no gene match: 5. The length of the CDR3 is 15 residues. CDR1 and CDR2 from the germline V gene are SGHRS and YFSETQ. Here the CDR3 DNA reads TGCGCCAGCAGCTCCGGGACTAGCGGGATTTACATTCAGTACTTC. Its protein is CASSSGTSGIYIQYF.

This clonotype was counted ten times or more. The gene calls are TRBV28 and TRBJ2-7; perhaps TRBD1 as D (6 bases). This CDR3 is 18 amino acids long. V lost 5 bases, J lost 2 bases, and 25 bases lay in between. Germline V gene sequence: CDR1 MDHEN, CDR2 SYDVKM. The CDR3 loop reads CASSDTAPGHGRPYEQYF. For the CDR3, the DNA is TGTGCCAGCAGTGACACAGCCCCGGGACACGGTCGCCCCTACGAGCAGTACTTC.

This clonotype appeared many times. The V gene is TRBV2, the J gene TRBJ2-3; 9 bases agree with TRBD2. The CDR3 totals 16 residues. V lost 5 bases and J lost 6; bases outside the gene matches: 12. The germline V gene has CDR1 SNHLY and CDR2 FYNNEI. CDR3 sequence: CASSSVRRGGSDTQYF. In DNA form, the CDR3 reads TGTGCCAGCAGTAGTGTACGGCGGGGGGGGTCGGATACGCAGTATTTT. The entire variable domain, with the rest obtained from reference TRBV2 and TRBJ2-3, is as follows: EPEVTQTPSHQVTQMGQEVILRCVPISNHLYFYWYRQILGQKVEFLVSFYNNEISEKSEIFDDQFSVERPDGSNFTLKIRSTKLEDSAMYFCASSSVRRGGSDTQYFGPGTRLTVL.

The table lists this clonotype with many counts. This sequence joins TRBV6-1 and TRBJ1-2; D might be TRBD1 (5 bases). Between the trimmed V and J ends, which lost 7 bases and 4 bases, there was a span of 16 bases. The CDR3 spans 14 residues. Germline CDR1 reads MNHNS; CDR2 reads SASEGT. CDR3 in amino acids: CASTPGQGVYGYTF. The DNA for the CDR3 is TGTGCCAGCACCCCAGGGCAGGGCGTCTATGGCTACACCTTC.

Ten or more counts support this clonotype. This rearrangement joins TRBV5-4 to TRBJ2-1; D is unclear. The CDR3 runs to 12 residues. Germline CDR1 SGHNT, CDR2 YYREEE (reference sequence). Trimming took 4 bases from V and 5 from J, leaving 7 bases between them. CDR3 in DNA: TGTGCCAGCAGCCAACAAGACAATGAGCAGTTCTTC. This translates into CASSQQDNEQFF. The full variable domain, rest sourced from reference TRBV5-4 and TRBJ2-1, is ETGVTQSPTHLIKTRGQQVTLRCSSQSGHNTVSWYQQALGQGPQFIFQYYREEENGRGNFPPRFSGLQFPNYSSELNVNALELDDSALYLCASSQQDNEQFFGPGTRLTVL.

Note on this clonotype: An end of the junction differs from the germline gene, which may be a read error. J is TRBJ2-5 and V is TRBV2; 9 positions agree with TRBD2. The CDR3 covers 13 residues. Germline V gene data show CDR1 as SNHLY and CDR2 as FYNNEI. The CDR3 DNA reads TGTGCCAGCAGTGAAGAGATAGGTAGCGGGGGCAACTTC. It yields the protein CASSEEIGSGGNF.

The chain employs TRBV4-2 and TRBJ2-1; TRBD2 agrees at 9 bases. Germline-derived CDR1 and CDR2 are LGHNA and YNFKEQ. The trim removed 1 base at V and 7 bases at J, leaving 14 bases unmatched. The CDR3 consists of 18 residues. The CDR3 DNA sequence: TGTGCCAGCAGCCAAGTTCTTTTAGGAGCGGGGGGTGGTAATGAGCAGTTCTTC. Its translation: CASSQVLLGAGGGNEQFF.

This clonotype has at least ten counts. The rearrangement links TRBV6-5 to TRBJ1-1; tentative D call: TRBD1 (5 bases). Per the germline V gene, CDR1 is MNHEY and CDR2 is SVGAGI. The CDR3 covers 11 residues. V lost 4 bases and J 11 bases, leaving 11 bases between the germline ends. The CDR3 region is CASSSQELAFF. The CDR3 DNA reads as TGTGCCAGCAGTTCACAGGAATTGGCTTTCTTT.

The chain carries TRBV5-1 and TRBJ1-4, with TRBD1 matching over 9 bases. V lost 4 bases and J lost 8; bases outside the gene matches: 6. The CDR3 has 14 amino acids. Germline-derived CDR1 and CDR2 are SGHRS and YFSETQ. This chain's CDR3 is CASSQTGGEEKLFF. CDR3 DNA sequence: TGCGCCAGCAGCCAGACAGGGGGAGAAGAAAAACTGTTTTTT.

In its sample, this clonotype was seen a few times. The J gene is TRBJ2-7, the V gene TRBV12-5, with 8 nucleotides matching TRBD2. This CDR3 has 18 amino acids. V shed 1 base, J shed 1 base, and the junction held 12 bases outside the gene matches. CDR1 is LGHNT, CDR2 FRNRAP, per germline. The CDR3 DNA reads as TGTGCTAGTGGTTTGGCCCTCAGCGGGAGAGATACTTCCTACGAGCAGTACTTC. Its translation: CASGLALSGRDTSYEQYF.

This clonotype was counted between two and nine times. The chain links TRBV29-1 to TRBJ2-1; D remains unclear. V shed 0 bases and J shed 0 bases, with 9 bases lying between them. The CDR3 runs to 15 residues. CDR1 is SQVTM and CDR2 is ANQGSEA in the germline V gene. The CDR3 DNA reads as TGCAGCGTTGAAGAGGACGCGAGCTCCTACAATGAGCAGTTCTTC. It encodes CSVEEDASSYNEQFF.

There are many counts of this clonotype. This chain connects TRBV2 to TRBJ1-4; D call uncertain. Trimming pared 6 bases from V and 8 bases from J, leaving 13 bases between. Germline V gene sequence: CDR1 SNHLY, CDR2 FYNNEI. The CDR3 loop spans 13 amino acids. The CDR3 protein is CASRLKVEEKLFF. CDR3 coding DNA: TGTGCCAGCAGATTAAAGGTGGAGGAAAAACTGTTTTTT.

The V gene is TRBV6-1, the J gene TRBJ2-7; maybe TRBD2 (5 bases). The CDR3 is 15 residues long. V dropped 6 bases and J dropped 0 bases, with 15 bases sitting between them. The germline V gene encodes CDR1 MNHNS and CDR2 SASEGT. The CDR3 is CASRTLTGDSYEQYF. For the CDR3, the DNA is TGTGCCAGCAGGACCTTAACCGGGGACTCCTACGAGCAGTACTTC.

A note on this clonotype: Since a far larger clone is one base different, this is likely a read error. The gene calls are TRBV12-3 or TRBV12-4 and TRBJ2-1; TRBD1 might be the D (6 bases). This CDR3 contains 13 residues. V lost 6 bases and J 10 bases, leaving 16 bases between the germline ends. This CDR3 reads CASRPTGRYEQFF. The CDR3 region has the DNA TGTGCCAGCAGACCAACAGGGCGCTACGAGCAGTTCTTC.